Below, one T cell receptor (beta chain) is given with its context. This specimen comes from a study of memory CD4+ T cells and cytomegalovirus serostatus. The sort gate was single viable CD3+CD4+CD8-CD45RO+ cells for memory CD4+ T cells. Assay: immunoSEQ multiplex PCR; the TCRdb copy retains only in-frame clones and omits some. The sample records around 40,000 clones, nearly 80% being singletons. This CDR3 spans 17 amino acids. V lost 1 base and J lost 0, with 13 bases in between. Germline V lookup: CDR1 MGHRA, CDR2 YSYEKL. The sequence came from an adult in good health and CMV-seronegative. Sequencing was carried out using memory CD4+ T cells from blood. The chain has TRBV4-1 and TRBJ1-5; D gene unclear. CDR3 sequence reads: CASSQVDLGFSNQPQHF. CDR3 sequence (DNA): TGCGCCAGCAGCCAAGTCGACCTGGGTTTTAGCAATCAGCCCCAGCATTTT.